These 2 T cell receptor beta chains came from one sample sequenced in a study of patients and donors after allogeneic stem cell transplantation. TCRdb used MiXCR to reprocess the RT-PCR reads, holding one entry per CDR3 protein. The sample consists of about 960,000 distinct CDR3 sequences, under 20% of them appearing once. Source material: blood, either unsorted or a sorted T cell fraction (not recorded which). These TCRs come from a human donor who was either an allogeneic HSCT recipient or a stem cell or donor lymphocyte infusion donor (not recorded which). It is not recorded whose cells these are; they may come from a transplant donor.

The table lists this clonotype with a few counts. The chain uses TRBV10-3 and TRBJ1-2; no definite D call. CDR1 ENHRY and CDR2 SYGVKD come from the germline V gene. The CDR3 totals 17 residues. Here the CDR3 DNA reads TGTGCGTTACCATCAGAGGTTGGAGGACCGACTAACTATGGCTACACCTTC. Translating gives CALPSEVGGPTNYGYTF.

This clonotype occurred many times. The CDR3 region has the DNA TGCAGTGCTGGACAGGGAAGTGGCTACACCTTC. Amino acid sequence: CSAGQGSGYTF. V usage is TRBV20-1 and J usage is TRBJ1-2; 8 bases line up with TRBD1. J was trimmed by 7 bases and V by 5 bases; bases with no gene match: 3. Germline lookup yields CDR1 DFQATT and CDR2 SNEGSKA (reference sequence). The CDR3 contains 11 residues.